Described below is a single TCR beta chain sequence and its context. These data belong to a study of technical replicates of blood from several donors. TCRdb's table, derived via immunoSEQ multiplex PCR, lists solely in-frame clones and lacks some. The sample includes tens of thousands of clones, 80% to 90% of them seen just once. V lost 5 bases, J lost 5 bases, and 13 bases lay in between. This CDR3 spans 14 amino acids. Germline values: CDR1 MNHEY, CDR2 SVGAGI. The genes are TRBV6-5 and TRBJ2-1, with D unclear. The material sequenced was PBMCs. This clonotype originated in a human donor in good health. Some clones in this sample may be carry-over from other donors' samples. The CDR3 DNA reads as TGTGCCAGCAGTGCCCTAGTCACTAACAATGAGCAGTTCTTC. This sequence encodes CASSALVTNNEQFF.